This T cell receptor beta chain was observed in a study of beta chain features in type 1 diabetes. Broader study findings: Shortening of TCRB CDR3s, moderate but significant, appeared in all four CD4+ subsets of Type 1 diabetes patients. Patients with type 1 diabetes showed fewer VDJ junction insertions and more deletions.

The CDR3 spans 13 residues. V lost 5 bases, J lost 7 bases, and 15 bases lay in between. CDR1 and CDR2 (germline): SGHTA, FQGNSA. About this clone: Antigen unknown.

Expressed TCRB transcripts were sequenced after all isolated RNA was converted to cDNA. Here immunoSEQ multiplex PCR was the method, and the copy in TCRdb shows in-frame clones only, minus some. The table records approximately 160,000 clones, 63% of them present only once. The V call is TRBV7-2, the J call TRBJ2-7, with a weak D call TRBD2 (6 bases). Sequencing used naive CD4+ T cells from blood. This receptor was identified in a man aged 25 to 40 with type 1 diabetes. The CDR3 bases are TGTGCCAGCAGCCTACCCACTGCGGGGGAGCAGTACTTC. It translates to CASSLPTAGEQYF.